Each of the 18 T cell receptor beta chains below was sequenced from the same sample in a study of tumor and adjacent non-tumor tissue in lung cancer. This sample's RNA came from whole unsorted tissue. The library came from three nested PCR rounds adapted from ARM-PCR protocols. TCRdb itself ran the multiplex PCR reads through MiXCR, one entry per CDR3 protein. The sample has 200,000 to 250,000 distinct CDR3 sequences; about two thirds are singletons. Sequenced input: lung tumor tissue. These receptors all come from a man aged 55 to 70 with non-small cell lung cancer.

This clonotype turned up a few times. This may be a read error, as it is one base from a much larger clone. The rearrangement joins TRBV6-2 or TRBV6-3 to TRBJ1-2; TRBD1 matches at 7 bases. Per germline, CDR1 MNHEY and CDR2 SVGEGT. The CDR3 extends over 15 amino acids. Trimming removed 7 bases from V and 10 bases from J; junction bases left unmatched: 18. The CDR3 is CASKQQTGRRDDYTF. The DNA for the CDR3 is TGTGCCAGCAAGCAACAGACAGGGCGGCGGGATGACTACACCTTC.

Worth noting for this clonotype: An end of the junction does not agree with germline; a read error may underlie this. The chain is built from TRBV12-3 or TRBV12-4 and TRBJ1-5; D may be TRBD1 (5 bases). CDR3 length: 17 residues. In DNA form, the CDR3 reads TGTGTCAGCAGTTTACGCATCGGGGGGGAGGACCGTCAGCCCCAGCATTTT. This encodes CVSSLRIGGEDRQPQHF.

This clonotype was counted between two and nine times. This rearrangement joins TRBV5-4 to TRBJ1-2, with a tentative D call TRBD1 (6 bases). The CDR3 contains 14 residues. V was clipped by 3 bases and J by 3 bases, with 12 bases between them. Germline V gene data show CDR1 as SGHNT and CDR2 as YYREEE (reference sequence). The CDR3 region has the DNA TGTGCCAGCAGCTCTCCGTCAGGGGACTATGGCTACACCTTC. This gives the protein CASSSPSGDYGYTF.

Note on this clonotype: A much larger clone lies a single base off, so this may be a read error. This rearrangement joins TRBV6-1 to TRBJ2-7; D gene unclear. Trimming cost V 7 bases and J 0 bases, with 13 bases left between them. The CDR3 is 14 amino acids. Germline V lookup: CDR1 MNHNS, CDR2 SASEGT. The CDR3 here is CASTKGWSSYEQYF. The CDR3 coding sequence is TGTGCCAGCACCAAGGGTTGGAGCTCCTACGAGCAGTACTTC.

About this clonotype: No conserved phenylalanine or tryptophan ends this CDR3, so it is likely a read error. The chain links TRBV19 to TRBJ1-1, with a possible D match to TRBD1 (5 bases). The V end was cut by 1 base, the J end by 6 bases, with 27 bases between. CDR1 LNHDA and CDR2 SQIVND come from the germline V gene (reference sequence). This CDR3 comprises 19 residues. CDR3 in amino acids: CASSIGRQKGLSISAEAFL. The CDR3 region has the DNA TGTGCCAGTAGTATAGGGAGGCAAAAGGGGTTATCCATAAGCGCTGAAGCTTTCTTA.

J is TRBJ2-7 and V is TRBV12-3 or TRBV12-4; maybe TRBD2 (6 bases). V lost 6 bases to trimming and J lost 0 bases, with 15 bases between them. The CDR3 covers 15 residues. CDR3 nucleotide sequence: TGTGCCAGCAGCCGATCTAGCGCGAGCTCCTACGAGCAGTACTTC. As protein: CASSRSSASSYEQYF.

A word on this clonotype: The final CDR3 position lacks the conserved phenylalanine or tryptophan, pointing to a likely read error. The rearrangement uses TRBV2 and TRBJ2-1; D is perhaps TRBD2 (5 bases). Germline V gene lookup returns CDR1 SNHLY and CDR2 FYNNEI. The CDR3 runs 13 residues. For the CDR3, the DNA is TGTGCCAGCATCAGCGCACGACGGGATGAACAGTTCCTC. It translates to CASISARRDEQFL.

This rearrangement joins TRBV11-2 to TRBJ2-7; D not certain. Per germline, CDR1 SGHAT and CDR2 FQNNGV. CDR3 length: 17 residues. With 4 bases removed from V and 1 base from J, the gap between germline ends came to 20 bases. The CDR3 sequence: CASSYVTTHAFSYEQYF. Here the CDR3 DNA reads TGTGCCAGCAGCTACGTAACGACACATGCCTTTTCCTACGAGCAGTACTTC.

This clonotype was observed many times. V gene TRBV4-3 combines with J gene TRBJ1-2; D gene uncertain. V gave up 0 bases and J gave up 7 bases, with 9 bases separating them. The CDR3 runs to 13 residues. Germline V lookup: CDR1 LGHNA, CDR2 YSLEER. The CDR3 DNA follows: TGCGCCAGCAGCCAAGAAGGTCGGGGTGGCTACACCTTC. Protein: CASSQEGRGGYTF.

This clonotype came up once. Compared with germline, one end of the junction differs, possibly owing to a read error. This sequence joins TRBV5-1 and TRBJ1-4; 9 bases fit TRBD1. Germline V CDR1 and CDR2: SGHRS, YFSETQ. This CDR3 comprises 14 residues. CDR3 nucleotide sequence: TGCACCAGTAGCTTGGACAGGGGCAATGAAAAACTGTTTTTT. Encoded protein: CTSSLDRGNEKLFF.

There are a few counts of this clonotype. This rearrangement joins TRBV12-5 to TRBJ1-2; no firm D call. CDR1 LGHNT and CDR2 FRNRAP come from the germline V gene. V lost 0 bases and J lost 2, with 13 bases in between. The CDR3 totals 16 residues. The CDR3 region has the DNA TGTGCTAGTGGTTTGGTGTTACCGGGGTACAACTATGGCTACACCTTC. It encodes CASGLVLPGYNYGYTF.

Concerning this clonotype: Since a far larger clone is one base different, this is likely a read error. The chain links TRBV5-5 to TRBJ2-7; D might be TRBD2 (5 bases). Germline CDR1 SGHKS, CDR2 YYEKEE (reference sequence). This CDR3 contains 11 residues. DNA of the CDR3: TGTGTCAGCAGCCCCGGGGACGAGCAGTACTTC. Translated, it gives CVSSPGDEQYF. Full variable domain (rest looked up from reference TRBV5-5 and TRBJ2-7): DAGVTQSPTHLIKTRGQQVTLRCSPISGHKSVSWYQQVLGQGPQFIFQYYEKEERGRGNFPDRFSARQFPNYSSELNVNALLLGDSALYLCVSSPGDEQYFGPGTRLTVT.

About this clonotype itself: One end of the junction is discordant with germline, which a read error may explain. The rearrangement links TRBV6-5 to TRBJ2-2; D possibly corresponds to TRBD2 (5 bases). The germline V gene has CDR1 MNHEY and CDR2 SVGAGI. The CDR3 spans 13 residues. The CDR3 is CASSYSGFGKLFF. CDR3 nucleotides: TGTGCCAGCAGTTACTCGGGCTTCGGGAAGCTGTTTTTT.

A note on this clonotype: One end of the junction is discordant with germline, which a read error may explain. The chain combines TRBV6-2 or TRBV6-3 with TRBJ1-5, with 7 bases identical to TRBD1. Germline V gene lookup returns CDR1 MNHEY and CDR2 SVGEGT. The CDR3 runs 16 residues. CDR3 in amino acids: CASRRQGRSGNQPLHF. The CDR3 coding sequence is TGTGCCAGTAGGCGACAGGGACGAAGCGGGAATCAGCCCCTGCATTTT.

CDR3 DNA: TGTGCCAGTAGTATGAAAGGGGCCCTTGGTAAAGAAAAACTGTTTTTT. Translated: CASSMKGALGKEKLFF. This chain uses TRBV19 with TRBJ1-4; D may be TRBD1 (5 bases). V lost 3 bases and J 8 bases, leaving 19 bases between the germline ends. The CDR3 sequence is 16 residues long. Germline assignment: CDR1 LNHDA and CDR2 SQIVND (reference sequence). The full variable domain, in which reference TRBV19 and TRBJ1-4 provide the parts outside the CDR3, is DGGITQSPKYLFRKEGQNVTLSCEQNLNHDAMYWYRQDPGQGLRLIYYSQIVNDFQKGDIAEGYSVSREKKESFPLTVTSAQKNPTAFYLCASSMKGALGKEKLFFGSGTQLSVL.

Details on this clonotype: This may come from a read error, since a much larger clone is one base off. The V and J genes are TRBV4-3 and TRBJ2-1, with a possible D match to TRBD1 (6 bases). Germline assignment: CDR1 LGHNA and CDR2 YSLEER. CDR3 length: 16 residues. V was clipped by 1 base and J by 12 bases, with 22 bases between them. This CDR3 reads CASSQVLGVGGVVQFF. As DNA, the CDR3 is TGCGCCAGCAGCCAAGTGCTCGGCGTAGGGGGAGTTGTGCAGTTCTTC.

About this clonotype itself: This CDR3 is missing its conserved last phenylalanine or tryptophan, likely due to a read error. This chain links TRBV20-1 with TRBJ1-5, with D tentatively TRBD1 (6 bases). The CDR3 has 14 amino acids. Germline CDR1 and CDR2: DFQATT and SNEGSKA (reference sequence). This CDR3 is CSARSGEGGQSQHS. As DNA, the CDR3 is TGCAGTGCTAGGTCAGGGGAGGGCGGTCAGTCCCAGCATTCT.

Comments on this clonotype: As the CDR3 is not closed by the conserved phenylalanine or tryptophan, this likely results from a read error. V and J are TRBV29-1 and TRBJ2-1, with D tentatively TRBD1 or TRBD2 (5 bases each). The ends were cut back, 4 bases at V and 7 bases at J, with 32 bases in the middle. Germline loops: CDR1 SQVTM, CDR2 ANQGSEA. The CDR3 is made up of 19 amino acids. The CDR3, as DNA: TGCAGCGTTGGAGATAGGACCCGGGACGCCGACTCGCAGTGGAATGAGCAGTTCATC. Translating gives CSVGDRTRDADSQWNEQFI.